Below, one TCR beta chain is given with its context. The CDR3 loop spans 16 amino acids. Germline values: CDR1 LGHDT, CDR2 YNNKEL (reference sequence). UMI-labeled 5' RACE generated the TCR beta libraries. Original analysis: Each TCR beta library held between about 3,000 and 18,000 functional CDR3 beta clonotypes. TCRdb reprocessed the 5' RACE reads and stores each CDR3 protein as one record, lacking DNA. The V and J calls were not made by the authors but by TCRdb's processing. The repertoire table contains around 12,000 distinct CDR3 sequences. This sample is drawn from a study of human CD8 memory T cell subsets. Healthy donors' buffy coats supplied the PBMC.

This clonotype was obtained from a human donor in good health. Sequencing was performed on CD8+ T cells from PBMCs. This rearrangement joins TRBV3-1 to TRBJ2-2. CDR3 protein: CASSQARQPNTGELFF.